Presented here are 5 T cell receptor beta chains from one specimen sequenced in a study of T cell repertoires in cytomegalovirus infection. TCRdb fed the reads into MiXCR, producing one record per CDR3 protein. The sample has 90,000 to 120,000 distinct CDR3 sequences, 20% to 30% seen once. Sequenced sample: CD8+ T cells from PBMCs. These receptors came from a human donor in good health (CMV status not recorded). Some clones in this sample may be carry-over from other donors' samples.

The V call is TRBV20-1, the J call TRBJ1-2; D not resolved. CDR1 and CDR2 (germline): DFQATT, SNEGSKA (reference sequence). V lost 4 bases and J 2 bases, leaving 8 bases between the germline ends. The CDR3 totals 12 residues. The CDR3 nucleotides read TGCAGTGCTACCTCGGACAACTATGGCTACACCTTC. It codes for CSATSDNYGYTF.

This clonotype was seen a few times. This rearrangement joins TRBV7-6 to TRBJ2-2; tentative D call: TRBD1 (6 bases). V was trimmed by 5 bases and J by 4 bases, leaving 14 bases between them. The V gene's germline CDR1 is SGHVS and CDR2 FNYEAQ. CDR3 length equals 15 residues. CDR3 loop: CASSHYTGSTGELFF. The CDR3 nucleotides read TGTGCCAGCAGCCACTACACAGGGAGCACCGGGGAGCTGTTTTTT.

This chain connects TRBV28 to TRBJ1-5; maybe TRBD1 (6 bases). The germline gives CDR1 MDHEN, CDR2 SYDVKM. CDR3 length equals 16 residues. Trimming took off 3 bases at V and 3 bases at J, with 15 bases between the two ends. The CDR3 sequence is CASSFVLGQSNQPQHF. In DNA, the CDR3 is TGTGCCAGCAGTTTTGTTCTAGGACAGTCCAATCAGCCCCAGCATTTT.

This clonotype came up a few times. The gene calls are TRBV10-1 and TRBJ1-4, with D unclear. This CDR3 comprises 14 residues. Germline CDR1 and CDR2: WNHNN and SYGVQD (reference sequence). Trimming took 2 bases from V and 4 from J, leaving 8 bases between them. CDR3 sequence: CASSEDGLNEKLFF. Written as DNA, the CDR3 is TGCGCCAGCAGTGAGGACGGCCTTAATGAAAAACTGTTTTTT.

The chain couples TRBV11-3 to TRBJ2-7; possibly TRBD2 for D (6 bases). From germline, CDR1 is SGHNT and CDR2 YENEEA. The CDR3 is 13 residues long. The V and J ends lost 5 bases and 3 bases respectively, with 11 bases between them. This CDR3 reads CASSADGSYEQYF. The DNA of the CDR3 is TGTGCCAGCAGCGCGGACGGGAGCTACGAGCAGTACTTC.